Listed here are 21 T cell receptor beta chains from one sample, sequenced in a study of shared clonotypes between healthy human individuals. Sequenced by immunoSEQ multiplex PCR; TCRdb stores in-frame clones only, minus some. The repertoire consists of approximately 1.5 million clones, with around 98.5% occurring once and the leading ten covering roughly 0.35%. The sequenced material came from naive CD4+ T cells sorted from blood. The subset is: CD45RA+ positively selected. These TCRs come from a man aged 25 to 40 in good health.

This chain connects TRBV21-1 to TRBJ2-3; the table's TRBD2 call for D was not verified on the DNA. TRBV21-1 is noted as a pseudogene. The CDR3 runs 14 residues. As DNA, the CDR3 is TGTGCCAGCAGCATCCTAAAGGGACTAGCTACGCAGTATTTT. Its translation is CASSILKGLATQYF.

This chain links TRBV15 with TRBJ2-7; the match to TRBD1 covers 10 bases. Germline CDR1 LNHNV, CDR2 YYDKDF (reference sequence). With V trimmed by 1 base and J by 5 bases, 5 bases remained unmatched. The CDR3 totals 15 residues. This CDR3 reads CATSRGGQGMHEQYF. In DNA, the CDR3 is TGTGCCACCAGCAGAGGGGGACAGGGGATGCACGAGCAGTACTTC.

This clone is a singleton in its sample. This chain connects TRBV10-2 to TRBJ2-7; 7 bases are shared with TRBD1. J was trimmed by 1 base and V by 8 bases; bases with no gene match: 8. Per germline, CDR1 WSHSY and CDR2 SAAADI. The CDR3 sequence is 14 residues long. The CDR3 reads CASVGTEGSYEQYF. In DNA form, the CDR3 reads TGCGCCAGCGTTGGGACAGAAGGATCCTACGAGCAGTACTTC.

The CDR3 reads CASGSGGYGYTF. The CDR3 nucleotides read TGTGCCAGCGGCTCGGGAGGCTATGGCTACACCTTC. V and J are TRBV28 and TRBJ1-2; D unclear. V gave up 8 bases and J gave up 4 bases, with 11 bases separating them. The germline V gene encodes CDR1 MDHEN and CDR2 SYDVKM. This CDR3 spans 12 amino acids.

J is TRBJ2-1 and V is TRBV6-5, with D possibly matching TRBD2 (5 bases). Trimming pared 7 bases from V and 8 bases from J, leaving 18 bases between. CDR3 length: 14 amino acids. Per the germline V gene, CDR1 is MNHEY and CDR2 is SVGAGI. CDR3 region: CASTIPGSRDEQFF. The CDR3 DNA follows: TGTGCCAGCACCATTCCGGGGTCTCGGGATGAGCAGTTCTTC.

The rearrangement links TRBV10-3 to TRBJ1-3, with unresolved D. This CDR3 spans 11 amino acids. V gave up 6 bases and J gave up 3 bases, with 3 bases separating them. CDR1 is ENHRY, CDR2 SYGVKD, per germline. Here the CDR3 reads CAIRDGNTIYF. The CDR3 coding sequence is TGTGCCATCAGGGATGGAAACACCATATATTTT.

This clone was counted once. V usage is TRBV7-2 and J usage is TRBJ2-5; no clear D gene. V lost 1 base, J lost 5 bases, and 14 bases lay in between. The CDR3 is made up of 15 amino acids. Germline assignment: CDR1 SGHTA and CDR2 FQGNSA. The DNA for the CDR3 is TGTGCCAGCAGCTTAGTCGCAGGCAGGCCGGAGACCCAGTACTTC. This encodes CASSLVAGRPETQYF.

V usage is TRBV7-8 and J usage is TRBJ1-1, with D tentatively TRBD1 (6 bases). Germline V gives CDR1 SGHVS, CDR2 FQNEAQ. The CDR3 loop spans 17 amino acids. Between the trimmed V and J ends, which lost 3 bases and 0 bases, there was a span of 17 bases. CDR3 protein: CASSFYPGDGMNTEAFF. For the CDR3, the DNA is TGTGCCAGCAGCTTTTATCCAGGGGACGGCATGAACACTGAAGCTTTCTTT.

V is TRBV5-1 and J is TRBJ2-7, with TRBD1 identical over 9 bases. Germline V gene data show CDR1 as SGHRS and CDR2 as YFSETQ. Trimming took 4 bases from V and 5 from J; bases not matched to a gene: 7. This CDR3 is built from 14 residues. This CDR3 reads CASSIGTGLHEQYF. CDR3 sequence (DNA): TGCGCCAGCAGCATAGGGACAGGGTTGCACGAGCAGTACTTC. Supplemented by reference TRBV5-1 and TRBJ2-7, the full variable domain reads KAGVTQTPRYLIKTRGQQVTLSCSPISGHRSVSWYQQTPGQGLQFLFEYFSETQRNKGNFPGRFSGRQFSNSRSEMNVSTLELGDSALYLCASSIGTGLHEQYFGPGTRLTVT.

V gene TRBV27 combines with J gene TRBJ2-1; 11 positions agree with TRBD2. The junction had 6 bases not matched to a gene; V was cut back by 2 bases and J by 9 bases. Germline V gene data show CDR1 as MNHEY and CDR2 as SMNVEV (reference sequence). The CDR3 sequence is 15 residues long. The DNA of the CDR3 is TGTGCCAGCAGTTTAGTGGTAGCGGGAGGGGGTGAGCAGTTCTTC. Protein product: CASSLVVAGGGEQFF.

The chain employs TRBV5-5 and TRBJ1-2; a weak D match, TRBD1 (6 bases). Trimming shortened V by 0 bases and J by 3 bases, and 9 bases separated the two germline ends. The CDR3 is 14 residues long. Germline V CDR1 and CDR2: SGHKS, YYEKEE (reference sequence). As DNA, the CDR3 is TGTGCCAGCAGCTTGGCGGGGGCGGACTATGGCTACACCTTC. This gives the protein CASSLAGADYGYTF.

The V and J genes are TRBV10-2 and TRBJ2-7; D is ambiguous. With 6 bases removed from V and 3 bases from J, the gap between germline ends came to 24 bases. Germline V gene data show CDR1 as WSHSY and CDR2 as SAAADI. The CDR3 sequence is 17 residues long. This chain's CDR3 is CASRSRVGGVFGYEQYF. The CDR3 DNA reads TGCGCCAGCAGAAGTAGGGTAGGTGGGGTGTTTGGCTACGAGCAGTACTTC.

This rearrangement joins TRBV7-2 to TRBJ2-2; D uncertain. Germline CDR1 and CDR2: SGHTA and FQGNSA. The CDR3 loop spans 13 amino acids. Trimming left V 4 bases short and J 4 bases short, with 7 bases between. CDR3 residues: CASSSAPTGELFF. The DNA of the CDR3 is TGTGCCAGCAGCTCGGCACCCACCGGGGAGCTGTTTTTT.

The CDR3 reads CASSSPGSRAEQFF. The CDR3 nucleotides are TGTGCCAGCAGTTCCCCCGGCTCGCGGGCTGAGCAGTTCTTC. The V call is TRBV28, the J call TRBJ2-1; tentative D call: TRBD2 (5 bases). V was trimmed by 4 bases and J by 9 bases, leaving 16 bases between them. The length of the CDR3 is 14 residues. The germline gives CDR1 MDHEN, CDR2 SYDVKM.

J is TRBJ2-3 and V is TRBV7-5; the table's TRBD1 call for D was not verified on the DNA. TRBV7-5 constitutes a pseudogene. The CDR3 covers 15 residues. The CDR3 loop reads CARSLEGWSTDTQYF. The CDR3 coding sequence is TGTGCCAGAAGCTTAGAGGGGTGGAGCACAGATACGCAGTATTTT.

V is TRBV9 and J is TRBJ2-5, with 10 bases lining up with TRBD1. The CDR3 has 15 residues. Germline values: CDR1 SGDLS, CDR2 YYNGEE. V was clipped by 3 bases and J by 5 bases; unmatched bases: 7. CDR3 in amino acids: CASSARQGAWETQYF. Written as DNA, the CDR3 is TGTGCCAGCAGCGCTAGACAGGGGGCCTGGGAGACCCAGTACTTC.

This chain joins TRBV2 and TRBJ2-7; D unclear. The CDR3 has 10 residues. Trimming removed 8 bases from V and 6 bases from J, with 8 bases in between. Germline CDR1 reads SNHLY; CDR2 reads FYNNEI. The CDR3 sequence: CASQASEQYF. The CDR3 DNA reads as TGTGCCAGCCAAGCTAGCGAGCAGTACTTC.

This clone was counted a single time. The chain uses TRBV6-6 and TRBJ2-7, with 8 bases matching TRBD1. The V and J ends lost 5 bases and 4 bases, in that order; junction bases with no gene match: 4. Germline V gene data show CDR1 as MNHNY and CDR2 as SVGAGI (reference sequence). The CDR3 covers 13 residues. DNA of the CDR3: TGTGCCAGCAGTAACAGGGGGACGTACGAGCAGTACTTC. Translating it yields CASSNRGTYEQYF.

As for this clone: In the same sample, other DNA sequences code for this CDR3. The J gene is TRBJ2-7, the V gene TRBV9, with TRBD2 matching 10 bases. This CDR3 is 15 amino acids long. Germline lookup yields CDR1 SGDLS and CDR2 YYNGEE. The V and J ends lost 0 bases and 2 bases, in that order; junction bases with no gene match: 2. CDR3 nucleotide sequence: TGTGCCAGCAGCGTAGGCACTAGCGGGACCTACGAGCAGTACTTC. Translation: CASSVGTSGTYEQYF.

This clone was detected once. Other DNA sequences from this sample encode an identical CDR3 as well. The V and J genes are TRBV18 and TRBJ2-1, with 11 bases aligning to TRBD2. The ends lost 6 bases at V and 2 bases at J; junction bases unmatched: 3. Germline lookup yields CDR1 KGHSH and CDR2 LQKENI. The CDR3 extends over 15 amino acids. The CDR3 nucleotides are TGTGCCAGCTCTCAGGGACTAGCGGCCTACAATGAGCAGTTCTTC. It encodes CASSQGLAAYNEQFF.

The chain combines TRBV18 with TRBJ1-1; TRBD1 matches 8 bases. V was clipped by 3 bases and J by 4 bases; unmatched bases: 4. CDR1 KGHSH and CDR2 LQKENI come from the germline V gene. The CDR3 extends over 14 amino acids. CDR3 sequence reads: CASSPDRDGTEAFF. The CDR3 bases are TGTGCCAGCTCACCGGACAGGGACGGCACTGAAGCTTTCTTT.